The 19 T cell receptor beta chains reported below all come from one sample, sequenced in a study of blood T cells in healthy people across ages. Then a second PCR, running roughly 7 to 11 cycles, was carried out with a sample-barcoded 5' primer and a J-beta primer mix. TCRdb re-called the 5' RACE reads through MiXCR, storing one row per CDR3 protein. Among fewer than 2,000,000 distinct CDR3 sequences listed, 34% were seen once. Specimen: blood. The receptor source for this set is a woman in her twenties or thirties in good health.

This chain links TRBV2 with TRBJ1-1, with unresolved D. This CDR3 is 14 amino acids long. Germline V CDR1 and CDR2: SNHLY, FYNNEI. V lost 3 bases and J 2 bases, leaving 10 bases between the germline ends. For the CDR3, the DNA is TGTGCCAGCAGTGACCCTCCAGGCAACACTGAAGCTTTCTTT. Its translation is CASSDPPGNTEAFF.

This clonotype was seen only once. V gene TRBV28 combines with J gene TRBJ1-4; D is perhaps TRBD1 (6 bases). CDR3 length: 15 residues. V shed 3 bases and J shed 7 bases, with 15 bases lying between them. CDR1 and CDR2 (germline): MDHEN, SYDVKM. The DNA of the CDR3 is TGTGCCAGCAGTTTGCCCCTAGGGGGACCTGAAAAACTGTTTTTT. It codes for CASSLPLGGPEKLFF.

The rearrangement links TRBV2 to TRBJ1-2, with 9 bases fitting TRBD1. Germline trimming cut 6 bases from V and 4 bases from J; bases unmatched to any gene: 6. The CDR3 runs 14 residues. From germline, CDR1 is SNHLY and CDR2 FYNNEI. CDR3 nucleotides: TGTGCCAGCAGCGACAGGGGGAGCGGCTATGGCTACACCTTC. Residues: CASSDRGSGYGYTF.

This clonotype appeared a few times. Sequence at one end of the junction differs from germline and may be a read error. V and J are TRBV13 and TRBJ2-7; possible D gene TRBD2, 7 bases. The germline V gene has CDR1 PRHDT and CDR2 FYEKMQ (reference sequence). The length of the CDR3 is 15 residues. DNA of the CDR3: TGTGCCGGCAGCCTAAGGGGGGGCAGGGCCTACGAGCAGTACTTC. Protein: CAGSLRGGRAYEQYF.

The CDR3 DNA is TGCAGTGCTAGAGCCCCAGCCCGTGAGCAGTTCTTC. It specifies CSARAPAREQFF. The chain has TRBV20-1 and TRBJ2-1; no clear D. V lost 1 base, J lost 9 bases, and 10 bases lay in between. Germline CDR1 DFQATT, CDR2 SNEGSKA (reference sequence). CDR3 size: 12 residues.

This clonotype was counted a few times. This chain connects TRBV2 to TRBJ2-7; possibly TRBD1 for D (6 bases). The CDR3 sequence is 13 residues long. The V gene lost 2 bases and the J gene lost 5 bases, with 10 bases spanning the gap. Looked up from germline, CDR1 is SNHLY and CDR2 is FYNNEI. The CDR3 reads CASSENRDNEQYF. As DNA, the CDR3 is TGTGCCAGCAGTGAAAACAGGGACAACGAGCAGTACTTC.

The rearrangement joins TRBV7-8 to TRBJ1-2; D is perhaps TRBD1 (6 bases). The CDR3 consists of 18 residues. The germline V and J ends were trimmed by 5 bases and 3 bases, with 25 bases remaining between them. Looked up from germline, CDR1 is SGHVS and CDR2 is FQNEAQ. The CDR3 spells CASSRARWGHLIDYGYTF. CDR3 DNA: TGTGCCAGCAGCCGAGCACGTTGGGGACACCTTATTGACTATGGCTACACCTTC.

This clonotype was found a few times. J is TRBJ1-2 and V is TRBV5-6; D is unclear. Trimming pared 2 bases from V and 6 bases from J, leaving 17 bases between. The CDR3 consists of 15 residues. Per the germline V gene, CDR1 is SGHDT and CDR2 is YYEEEE. The DNA for the CDR3 is TGTGCCAGCAGCTTTCGGGCCAGGAGTCGAAATGGCTACACCTTC. It yields the protein CASSFRARSRNGYTF.

V is TRBV6-2 or TRBV6-3 and J is TRBJ2-5; D could derive from TRBD1 or TRBD2 (5 bases each). The CDR3 spans 13 residues. Germline CDR1 MNHEY, CDR2 SVGEGT. Trimming removed 6 bases from V and 3 bases from J, with 11 bases in between. CDR3 nucleotides: TGTGCCAGCAGCGGGACGCTGGAAGAGACCCAGTACTTC. It is translated as CASSGTLEETQYF.

V gene TRBV2 combines with J gene TRBJ2-3; TRBD2 might be the D (6 bases). CDR1 and CDR2 from the germline V gene are SNHLY and FYNNEI. V lost 6 bases and J lost 3, with 16 bases in between. CDR3 size: 15 residues. The DNA for the CDR3 is TGTGCCAGCAGGACTTCGGGGGTGGGTACAGATACGCAGTATTTT. Its protein is CASRTSGVGTDTQYF.

CDR3 sequence (DNA): TGTGCCAGCAGGGAACTAGCGGGAGTTCGGAATGAGCAGTTCTTC. Translation: CASRELAGVRNEQFF. The rearrangement joins TRBV6-1 to TRBJ2-1, with TRBD2 matching 11 bases. V lost 6 bases and J lost 7; bases outside the gene matches: 8. Germline CDR1 and CDR2: MNHNS and SASEGT. CDR3 length: 15 residues.

This clonotype was counted a single time. The V gene is TRBV28, the J gene TRBJ1-1; tentative D call: TRBD1 (5 bases). The CDR3 sequence is 16 residues long. V lost 5 bases to trimming and J lost 2 bases, with 18 bases between them. Germline V gene lookup returns CDR1 MDHEN and CDR2 SYDVKM. The CDR3, as DNA: TGTGCCAGCAGTCTCCCCCTGGGACTACTAAACACTGAAGCTTTCTTT. Translation gives CASSLPLGLLNTEAFF.

Points on this clonotype: A single base separates this from a much larger clone, so it may be a read error. The rearrangement uses TRBV29-1 and TRBJ2-1; D is tentatively TRBD1 or TRBD2 (5 bases each). This CDR3 has 15 residues. CDR1 is SQVTM, CDR2 ANQGSEA, per germline. CDR3 nucleotides: TGCGGCGTTGACTTGGGGACCTTGGGAAGCCATGAGCAGTTCTTC. Translated, it gives CGVDLGTLGSHEQFF.

This clonotype was picked up a small number of times. The chain links TRBV29-1 to TRBJ1-2, with D unclear. V lost 0 bases to trimming and J lost 2 bases, with 7 bases between them. The CDR3 is 13 residues long. From germline, CDR1 is SQVTM and CDR2 ANQGSEA. The CDR3 sequence is CSVEENSNYGYTF. The CDR3 coding sequence is TGCAGCGTTGAAGAAAACAGCAACTATGGCTACACCTTC.

This clonotype was seen only a few times. The rearrangement joins TRBV20-1 to TRBJ2-7, with D perhaps TRBD1 (5 bases). This CDR3 has 13 residues. The V end was cut by 1 base, the J end by 4 bases, with 11 bases between. Germline loops: CDR1 DFQATT, CDR2 SNEGSKA (reference sequence). The CDR3 DNA reads TGCAGTGCTAGAGCACCAGGGAAATACGAGCAGTACTTC. This codes for CSARAPGKYEQYF.

The chain is built from TRBV7-3 and TRBJ2-1; TRBD1 or TRBD2 may be the D gene (6 bases each). Germline V gene data show CDR1 as SGHTA and CDR2 as FQGTGA. V lost 4 bases and J 6 bases, leaving 13 bases between the germline ends. CDR3 length equals 14 residues. CDR3 nucleotide sequence: TGTGCCAGCAGCTCAGGGGCGGGAAGCAATGAGCAGTTCTTC. This codes for CASSSGAGSNEQFF.

Only a few counts were recorded for this clonotype. V usage is TRBV20-1 and J usage is TRBJ2-1, with D unclear. There are 11 residues in the CDR3. Germline V gives CDR1 DFQATT, CDR2 SNEGSKA (reference sequence). Trimming shortened V by 5 bases and J by 6 bases, and 8 bases separated the two germline ends. In nucleotides, the CDR3 is TGCAGTGCTCTTCCCCGCAATGAGCAGTTCTTC. As protein: CSALPRNEQFF.

Notes on this clonotype: Just one base apart from a much larger clone, this may be a read error. This chain connects TRBV7-2 to TRBJ2-5, with 9 bases that match TRBD2. The CDR3 totals 15 residues. Losses at the gene ends were 5 bases for V and 11 bases for J; bases not matched to a gene: 15. In germline, CDR1 is SGHTA, CDR2 FQGNSA. The CDR3 bases are TGTGCCAGCAGCCCGGGACTAGCAGCTCACAATGAGCAGTACTTC. It specifies CASSPGLAAHNEQYF.

This clonotype was detected once. V gene TRBV15 combines with J gene TRBJ2-1; possibly TRBD1 for D (6 bases). This CDR3 has 16 amino acids. Germline V gene data show CDR1 as LNHNV and CDR2 as YYDKDF (reference sequence). Trimming cost V 0 bases and J 7 bases, with 16 bases left between them. CDR3 sequence (DNA): TGTGCCACCAGCAGAGAGGGGACACCCTCTTCGAATGAGCAGTTCTTC. Translating it yields CATSREGTPSSNEQFF.